Below, 30 T cell receptor beta chains from the same sample are listed, as sequenced in a study of graft-versus-host responses after intestinal transplantation. Their antigens are not known. The repertoire was sequenced with immunoSEQ multiplex PCR; TCRdb's copy has only in-frame clones and lacks some. The data contain over 40,000 clones, roughly 96% of them singletons. Specimen: unstimulated CD8+ T cells sorted from spleen or lymph node cells, collected before transplant. These receptors all stem from a human donor who was the organ donor for an intestinal transplant.

The chain employs TRBV27 and TRBJ2-7, with 10 bases lining up with TRBD1. The CDR3 totals 16 residues. The junction had 6 bases not matched to a gene; V was cut back by 2 bases and J by 2 bases. The germline V gene has CDR1 MNHEY and CDR2 SMNVEV (reference sequence). CDR3 sequence: CASSLTFGQGAYEQYF. In DNA form, the CDR3 reads TGTGCCAGCAGTTTAACTTTCGGACAGGGGGCCTACGAGCAGTACTTC.

This clone was recorded only once. V usage is TRBV19 and J usage is TRBJ2-3; D gene uncertain. With 3 bases removed from V and 2 bases from J, the gap between germline ends came to 6 bases. CDR1 and CDR2 (germline): LNHDA, SQIVND (reference sequence). The CDR3 is made up of 13 amino acids. DNA of the CDR3: TGTGCCAGTAGTATCGGACCCACAGATACGCAGTATTTT. Amino acids: CASSIGPTDTQYF.

This sequence joins TRBV2 and TRBJ1-1; tentatively, D is TRBD1 (5 bases). This CDR3 spans 16 amino acids. The germline gives CDR1 SNHLY, CDR2 FYNNEI. The ends were cut back, 6 bases at V and 2 bases at J, with 19 bases in the middle. The CDR3: CASSIILTGTNTEAFF. The CDR3 nucleotides read TGTGCCAGCAGCATCATCCTAACAGGTACAAACACTGAAGCTTTCTTT.

The chain has TRBV12-5 and TRBJ2-1; D not resolved. In germline, CDR1 is LGHNT, CDR2 FRNRAP. V was shortened by 9 bases and J by 7 bases, with 7 bases between the two germline ends. The CDR3 is 10 amino acids. CDR3 in DNA: TGTGCTAGAGGCCCAAATGAGCAGTTCTTC. Translation: CARGPNEQFF.

The V and J genes are TRBV29-1 and TRBJ2-3; D is perhaps TRBD1 (6 bases). CDR1 is SQVTM and CDR2 is ANQGSEA in the germline V gene. V gave up 3 bases and J gave up 3 bases, with 19 bases separating them. CDR3 length equals 16 residues. The CDR3 here is CSVDLGNRVRTDTQYF. CDR3 nucleotides: TGCAGCGTTGACCTCGGGAACAGGGTGAGGACAGATACGCAGTATTTT.

The chain links TRBV2 to TRBJ2-5, with 9 bases lining up with TRBD2. Germline CDR1 is SNHLY and CDR2 is FYNNEI. The V and J ends lost 1 base and 5 bases, in that order; junction bases with no gene match: 14. This CDR3 comprises 18 residues. DNA of the CDR3: TGTGCCAGCAGTGAAGTAGAGGCGGGGGGGCCGAGAGCGGAGACCCAGTACTTC. Translation: CASSEVEAGGPRAETQYF.

The chain has TRBV13 and TRBJ2-7; TRBD1 aligns across 7 bases. V gave up 4 bases and J gave up 1 base; unmatched junction bases: 7. Germline V gives CDR1 PRHDT, CDR2 FYEKMQ (reference sequence). This CDR3 contains 15 residues. The CDR3 region is CASSSRGLPSYEQYF. CDR3 nucleotides: TGTGCCAGCAGCTCAAGGGGGCTTCCTTCCTACGAGCAGTACTTC.

V usage is TRBV6-1 and J usage is TRBJ2-3, with 8 bases lining up with TRBD1. V shed 4 bases and J 0 bases; nucleotides not matched to a gene: 6. CDR3 length: 16 amino acids. Germline CDR1 reads MNHNS; CDR2 reads SASEGT. The CDR3 coding sequence is TGTGCCAGCAGTGTCTCCAGGGGGCCTAGCACAGATACGCAGTATTTT. This codes for CASSVSRGPSTDTQYF.

The chain combines TRBV19 with TRBJ2-2; a possible D gene is TRBD1 (5 bases). CDR3 length equals 14 residues. The V gene's germline CDR1 is LNHDA and CDR2 SQIVND (reference sequence). Trimming pared 9 bases from V and 11 bases from J, leaving 22 bases between. The CDR3 nucleotides are TGTGCCAGCCACCAAGGGGCAGGTCTGCGAGAGCTGTTTTTT. Its protein is CASHQGAGLRELFF. Together with reference TRBV19 and TRBJ2-2, the CDR3 gives the full variable domain: DGGITQSPKYLFRKEGQNVTLSCEQNLNHDAMYWYRQDPGQGLRLIYYSQIVNDFQKGDIAEGYSVSREKKESFPLTVTSAQKNPTAFYLCASHQGAGLRELFFGEGSRLTVL.

This chain uses TRBV16 with TRBJ2-5; D remains unclear. This CDR3 contains 12 residues. Germline values: CDR1 KGHSY, CDR2 FQNENV. The V and J ends lost 2 bases and 5 bases respectively, with 6 bases between them. The CDR3 sequence: CASSQGGETQYF. The CDR3 DNA is TGTGCCAGCAGCCAAGGTGGGGAGACCCAGTACTTC.

This clone was recorded a few times. The chain couples TRBV5-6 to TRBJ1-2; D perhaps matches TRBD1 (5 bases). This CDR3 comprises 12 residues. V lost 0 bases and J 7 bases, leaving 7 bases between the germline ends. The germline gives CDR1 SGHDT, CDR2 YYEEEE. The DNA for the CDR3 is TGTGCCAGCAGCTTGGGGGGGAGTGGCTACACCTTC. The encoded protein is CASSLGGSGYTF.

This clone was counted between two and nine times. V gene TRBV21-1 combines with J gene TRBJ2-5. TRBV21-1 is shown as a pseudogene. The CDR3 covers 12 residues. The DNA for the CDR3 is TGTGCCAGCAGCAAAGATGATGAGACCCAGTACTTC. Translation gives CASSKDDETQYF.

A single count supports this clone. The V and J genes are TRBV10-3 and TRBJ2-7, with D uncertain. The CDR3 loop spans 12 amino acids. Germline-derived CDR1 and CDR2 are ENHRY and SYGVKD. Trimming took 6 bases from V and 4 from J, leaving 10 bases between them. CDR3 coding DNA: TGTGCCATCAGATCAGGATTATACGAGCAGTACTTC. Its translation is CAIRSGLYEQYF.

This chain connects TRBV9 to TRBJ1-2, with 7 bases aligning to TRBD1. V shed 0 bases, J shed 4 bases, and the junction held 6 bases outside the gene matches. The CDR3 length is 15 residues. Germline CDR1 is SGDLS and CDR2 is YYNGEE. This CDR3 is CASSVVTGDPYGYTF. CDR3 nucleotide sequence: TGTGCCAGCAGCGTAGTTACAGGGGACCCCTATGGCTACACCTTC.

The chain recombines TRBV4-1 with TRBJ1-3; the D is unclear. V shed 0 bases and J shed 2 bases, with 2 bases lying between them. The CDR3 runs 13 residues. Looked up from germline, CDR1 is MGHRA and CDR2 is YSYEKL. DNA of the CDR3: TGCGCCAGCAGCCAAGATCCTGGAAACACCATATATTTT. It specifies CASSQDPGNTIYF.

The chain couples TRBV15 to TRBJ2-3; 7 bases align to TRBD2. With 1 base clipped from V and 2 bases from J, the junction kept 3 bases outside the gene matches. The CDR3 sequence is 15 residues long. Germline V CDR1 and CDR2: LNHNV, YYDKDF (reference sequence). CDR3 loop: CATSRGGTTTDTQYF. CDR3 nucleotide sequence: TGTGCCACCAGCAGAGGCGGGACTACCACAGATACGCAGTATTTT.

The rearrangement uses TRBV11-3 and TRBJ2-1; a possible D gene is TRBD2 (6 bases). Trimming pared 2 bases from V and 2 bases from J, leaving 16 bases between. The CDR3 runs 17 residues. In germline, CDR1 is SGHNT, CDR2 YENEEA. The CDR3: CASSLMGGAPPYNEQFF. CDR3 bases: TGTGCCAGCAGCTTAATGGGGGGTGCACCCCCCTACAATGAGCAGTTCTTC.

This chain joins TRBV4-1 and TRBJ2-5; 9 bases are shared with TRBD1. With V trimmed by 1 base and J by 1 base, 4 bases remained unmatched. The CDR3 runs 16 residues. Germline-derived CDR1 and CDR2 are MGHRA and YSYEKL. CDR3 bases: TGCGCCAGCAGCCAAGGGACAGGGGAAGCCCAAGAGACCCAGTACTTC. Its protein product is CASSQGTGEAQETQYF.

The chain couples TRBV9 to TRBJ2-3, with TRBD1 matching 9 bases. Germline CDR1 reads SGDLS; CDR2 reads YYNGEE. V shed 6 bases and J 2 bases; nucleotides not matched to a gene: 10. The length of the CDR3 is 16 residues. The CDR3 DNA is TGTGCCAGCACCGAGGGGACAGGGCCTATCACAGATACGCAGTATTTT. Protein: CASTEGTGPITDTQYF.

The genes are TRBV29-1 and TRBJ1-3; perhaps TRBD1 as D (5 bases). V lost 5 bases and J 7 bases, leaving 21 bases between the germline ends. CDR1 SQVTM and CDR2 ANQGSEA come from the germline V gene. This CDR3 spans 15 amino acids. Written as DNA, the CDR3 is TGCAGCGTTAGTTTCCCCGCACCGTGGGGCAACACCATATATTTT. Translation gives CSVSFPAPWGNTIYF.

The CDR3 is CATSRVELGWTGTGELFF. CDR3 coding DNA: TGTGCCACCAGCAGAGTAGAGTTGGGTTGGACAGGGACCGGGGAGCTGTTTTTT. The rearrangement joins TRBV15 to TRBJ2-2; 8 nucleotides line up with TRBD1. Germline CDR1 and CDR2: LNHNV and YYDKDF (reference sequence). V dropped 1 base and J dropped 5; count of bases not matched to a gene: 12. This CDR3 spans 18 amino acids.

J is TRBJ1-2 and V is TRBV4-3, with 9 bases lining up with TRBD1. Germline values: CDR1 LGHNA, CDR2 YSLEER. V trimming: 4 bases; J trimming: 5 bases; junction bases outside the gene matches: 5. The length of the CDR3 is 14 residues. The CDR3 DNA sequence: TGCGCCAGCAGCCCGGGGACAGGGTCGTATGGCTACACCTTC. Its protein is CASSPGTGSYGYTF.

J is TRBJ2-3 and V is TRBV7-9, with D possibly being TRBD2 (6 bases). Germline V gene lookup returns CDR1 SEHNR and CDR2 FQNEAQ (reference sequence). The CDR3 is 15 amino acids. Trimming removed 4 bases at V and 3 bases at J, with 14 bases between. CDR3 in amino acids: CASSYPGEVTDTQYF. The CDR3, as DNA: TGTGCCAGCAGCTACCCCGGGGAGGTGACAGATACGCAGTATTTT.

This chain joins TRBV19 and TRBJ1-5; D call uncertain. Trimming took 3 bases from V and 1 from J, leaving 10 bases between them. CDR1 and CDR2 (germline): LNHDA, SQIVND (reference sequence). The CDR3 covers 15 residues. CDR3 sequence reads: CASSMLGWSNQPQHF. Written as DNA, the CDR3 is TGTGCCAGTAGTATGCTGGGTTGGAGCAATCAGCCCCAGCATTTT.

The chain uses TRBV27 and TRBJ2-5; 7 nucleotides agree with TRBD1. Per germline, CDR1 MNHEY and CDR2 SMNVEV (reference sequence). Trimming took 6 bases from V and 0 from J; bases not matched to a gene: 7. The CDR3 loop spans 15 amino acids. The CDR3 loop reads CASSPQTGYQETQYF. The CDR3 coding sequence is TGTGCCAGCAGCCCCCAGACAGGGTACCAAGAGACCCAGTACTTC.

V and J are TRBV7-2 and TRBJ2-6; D remains unclear. This CDR3 is 15 amino acids long. Germline loops: CDR1 SGHTA, CDR2 FQGNSA. The V end was cut by 1 base, the J end by 2 bases, with 6 bases between. DNA of the CDR3: TGTGCCAGCAGCTTAGAAATACCTGGGGCCAACGTCCTGACTTTC. Residues: CASSLEIPGANVLTF.

The J gene is TRBJ2-3, the V gene TRBV11-2; D assignment may be TRBD1 or TRBD2 (6 bases each). Germline V gives CDR1 SGHAT, CDR2 FQNNGV. This CDR3 region has 16 residues. The V gene lost 4 bases and the J gene lost 5 bases, with 19 bases spanning the gap. The CDR3 loop is CASSSPTVRGRDTQYF. CDR3 coding DNA: TGTGCCAGCAGCTCCCCGACAGTTCGGGGGCGAGATACGCAGTATTTT.

The chain recombines TRBV6-1 with TRBJ1-1, with 7 bases identical to TRBD1. V lost 6 bases to trimming and J lost 1 base; unmatched junction nucleotides: 8. From germline, CDR1 is MNHNS and CDR2 SASEGT. This CDR3 region has 15 residues. CDR3 DNA sequence: TGTGCCAGCAGAACCGGGACAGCTCGGAACACTGAAGCTTTCTTT. It is translated as CASRTGTARNTEAFF.

This CDR3 reads CASSVEEDYEQYF. In nucleotides, the CDR3 is TGTGCCAGCAGCGTAGAGGAGGACTACGAGCAGTACTTC. The chain carries TRBV9 and TRBJ2-7, with D possibly TRBD2 on 5 matching bases. V lost 0 bases and J lost 3, with 7 bases in between. The CDR3 length is 13 residues. The germline gives CDR1 SGDLS, CDR2 YYNGEE.

The rearrangement links TRBV27 to TRBJ2-5, with 16 bases matching TRBD2. CDR3 length: 15 residues. Germline V gene lookup returns CDR1 MNHEY and CDR2 SMNVEV (reference sequence). Trimming removed 9 bases from V and 3 bases from J; junction bases left unmatched: 4. CDR3 nucleotides: TGTGCCAGTACTGGGACTAGCGGGGGGGAAGAGACCCAGTACTTC. Its protein is CASTGTSGGEETQYF.